This TCR beta chain stems from a study of shared clonotypes between healthy human individuals. The germline V gene encodes CDR1 LNHNV and CDR2 YYDKDF (reference sequence). The CDR3 is 11 amino acids. The ends were cut back, 8 bases at V and 2 bases at J, with 6 bases in the middle. Per the authors' pipeline: Owing to the provision of junction-only sequences devoid of quality scores by immunoSEQ, filtering differed. TCRdb keeps only in-frame clones here, not all; method: immunoSEQ multiplex PCR. V, J and clone size reflect that table, while D and trimming were determined from the DNA. The table includes some 660,000 clones, 55% to 85% detected once.

Sequencing was carried out using memory CD4+ T cells sorted from blood. Subset specified: CD45RA-negative fraction. The chain combines TRBV15 with TRBJ1-2, with D possibly matching TRBD1 (5 bases). The receptor was derived from a woman aged 25-40 years in good health. The CDR3 sequence is CATAGNYGYTF. In DNA, the CDR3 is TGTGCCACCGCAGGGAACTATGGCTACACCTTC.